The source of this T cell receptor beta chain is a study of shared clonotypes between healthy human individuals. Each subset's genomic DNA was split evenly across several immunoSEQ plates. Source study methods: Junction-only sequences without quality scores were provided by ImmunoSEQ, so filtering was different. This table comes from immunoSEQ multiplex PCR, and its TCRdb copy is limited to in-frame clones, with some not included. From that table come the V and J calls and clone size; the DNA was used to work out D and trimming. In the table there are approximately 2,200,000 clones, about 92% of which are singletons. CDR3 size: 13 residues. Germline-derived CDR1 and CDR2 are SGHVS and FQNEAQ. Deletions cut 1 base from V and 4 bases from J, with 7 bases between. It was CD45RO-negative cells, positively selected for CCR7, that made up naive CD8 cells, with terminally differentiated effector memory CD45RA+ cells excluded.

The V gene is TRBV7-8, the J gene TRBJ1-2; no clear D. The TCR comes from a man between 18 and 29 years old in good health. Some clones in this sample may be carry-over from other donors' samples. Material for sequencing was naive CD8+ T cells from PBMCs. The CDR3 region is CASSLGRGYGYTF. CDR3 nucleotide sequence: TGTGCCAGCAGCTTAGGACGGGGCTATGGCTACACCTTC.